Listed here are 10 T cell receptor beta chains from one sample, sequenced in a study of blood T cell repertoires in COVID-19. This table comes from immunoSEQ multiplex PCR, and its TCRdb copy is limited to in-frame clones, with some not included. Here the sample spans about 160,000 clones, 81% being singletons. Sequences were obtained from PBMCs or T cells enriched from blood (not recorded which). Source of these receptors: a woman aged 40-49 years with acute COVID-19.

V gene TRBV19 combines with J gene TRBJ1-5, with D tentatively TRBD1 (5 bases). CDR3 length: 14 residues. The V end was cut by 1 base, the J end by 5 bases, with 9 bases between. Germline assignment: CDR1 LNHDA and CDR2 SQIVND (reference sequence). CDR3 amino acids: CASSIAGIYQPQHF. The CDR3 DNA follows: TGTGCCAGTAGTATAGCAGGGATTTATCAGCCCCAGCATTTT.

The CDR3 DNA reads TGTGCCAGCAGCTTGGGACCGGGACAGGGGGCGGACGAGCAGTACTTC. The encoded protein is CASSLGPGQGADEQYF. V is TRBV5-4 and J is TRBJ2-7, with 12 bases aligning to TRBD1. The CDR3 contains 16 residues. Germline V gene sequence: CDR1 SGHNT, CDR2 YYREEE (reference sequence). Trimming removed 0 bases from V and 5 bases from J; junction bases left unmatched: 6.

The V gene is TRBV2, the J gene TRBJ1-5, with D perhaps TRBD1 (6 bases). Germline-derived CDR1 and CDR2 are SNHLY and FYNNEI. V shed 4 bases and J shed 5 bases, with 15 bases lying between them. This CDR3 spans 15 amino acids. In DNA form, the CDR3 reads TGTGCCAGCAGTGCCGACACAGGGTCGGATCAGCCCCAGCATTTT. Its protein product is CASSADTGSDQPQHF.

The chain couples TRBV27 to TRBJ2-5; 14 bases agree with TRBD2. CDR1 and CDR2 (germline): MNHEY, SMNVEV (reference sequence). J gave up 5 bases and V 4 bases, and 12 bases lay outside the gene matches. The length of the CDR3 is 18 residues. In DNA form, the CDR3 reads TGTGCCAGCAGTTCTACTGGGACTAGCGGGAGAGGATGGGAGACCCAGTACTTC. Protein: CASSSTGTSGRGWETQYF.

The rearrangement uses TRBV9 and TRBJ2-5; a weak D match, TRBD2 (6 bases). The CDR3 length is 14 residues. Trimming removed 2 bases at V and 5 bases at J, with 13 bases between. Germline CDR1 SGDLS, CDR2 YYNGEE. The CDR3 region has the DNA TGTGCCAGCAGCGTGGATCCGGGAGTGGAGACCCAGTACTTC. Translating it yields CASSVDPGVETQYF.

The chain employs TRBV18 and TRBJ1-1, with 8 bases that match TRBD1. The CDR3 loop spans 13 amino acids. V dropped 5 bases and J dropped 6; count of bases not matched to a gene: 5. Germline lookup yields CDR1 KGHSH and CDR2 LQKENI. The CDR3 nucleotides are TGTGCCAGCTCAGGAGACAGGGGCGCTGAAGCTTTCTTT. This gives the protein CASSGDRGAEAFF.

The genes are TRBV6-5 and TRBJ2-7; D is unresolved. In germline, CDR1 is MNHEY, CDR2 SVGAGI. V lost 8 bases to trimming and J lost 4 bases, with 12 bases between them. The CDR3 covers 12 residues. The CDR3 protein is CASEELRYEQYF. For the CDR3, the DNA is TGTGCCAGCGAGGAACTGCGATACGAGCAGTACTTC.

This chain uses TRBV5-6 with TRBJ2-7; 8 bases align to TRBD1. In germline, CDR1 is SGHDT, CDR2 YYEEEE. The junction had 8 bases not matched to a gene; V was cut back by 3 bases and J by 3 bases. The CDR3 is made up of 15 amino acids. The CDR3 sequence is CASSSTGQVLYEQYV. Here the CDR3 DNA reads TGTGCCAGCAGCTCCACGGGACAGGTACTCTACGAGCAGTACGTC.

This rearrangement joins TRBV19 to TRBJ1-2, with 10 bases lining up with TRBD1. V shed 10 bases and J 2 bases; nucleotides not matched to a gene: 10. Looked up from germline, CDR1 is LNHDA and CDR2 is SQIVND (reference sequence). The CDR3 has 15 residues. This CDR3 is CATKQGTGENYGYTF. The CDR3 DNA reads TGTGCCACCAAACAAGGGACAGGGGAAAACTATGGCTACACCTTC.

The chain recombines TRBV5-1 with TRBJ1-2; TRBD1 matches at 8 bases. Germline-derived CDR1 and CDR2 are SGHRS and YFSETQ. V lost 2 bases, J lost 2 bases, and 5 bases stayed unmatched. The CDR3 is made up of 15 amino acids. The CDR3 loop is CASSFGGQENYGYTF. CDR3 DNA sequence: TGCGCCAGCAGCTTTGGGGGACAGGAAAACTATGGCTACACCTTC.